Listed below are T cell receptor beta chains from one sample, sequenced in a study of blood T cell repertoires in COVID-19. Repertoires were generated with immunoSEQ multiplex PCR, while TCRdb's copy carries only in-frame clones and drops some. Of under 200,000 clones in the sample, about 89% were seen once. Sequenced input: PBMCs or T cells enriched from blood (not recorded which). The receptors stem from a young woman who had recovered from COVID-19. The CDR3 runs from the conserved cysteine through the conserved F or W. The order of the fields is J gene, V gene, D gene, CDR3 protein, CDR3 DNA. D genes are given only for firm matches.

>TRBJ2-5|TRBV9|TRBD1
CASSATGLETQYF
TGTGCCAGCAGCGCGACAGGGTTAGAGACCCAGTACTTC
>TRBJ2-5|TRBV9|.
CASSMSLGGEETQYF
TGTGCCAGCAGCATGTCCCTCGGGGGTGAAGAGACCCAGTACTTC
>TRBJ2-7|TRBV27|TRBD2
CASSLLAGGAEQYF
TGTGCCAGCAGTCTCTTAGCGGGCGGCGCCGAGCAGTACTTC
>TRBJ2-2|TRBV7-8|.
CASSHISSNTGELFF
TGTGCCAGCAGCCATATATCCTCGAACACCGGGGAGCTGTTTTTT
>TRBJ2-2|TRBV5-1|.
CASSPTPRGSVGELFF
TGCGCCAGCAGCCCGACGCCCAGGGGTTCGGTCGGGGAGCTGTTTTTT
>TRBJ2-3|TRBV6-4|TRBD2
CASSDSSGSADTQYF
TGTGCCAGCAGTGACTCTAGCGGGAGCGCAGATACGCAGTATTTT
>TRBJ1-5|TRBV28|TRBD1
CASRENRDSLNQPQHF
TGTGCCAGCAGGGAGAACCGGGACAGCCTCAATCAGCCCCAGCATTTT
>TRBJ2-3|TRBV9|TRBD1
CASSDPGGTNTQYF
TGTGCCAGCAGCGATCCAGGGGGCACGAATACGCAGTATTTT
>TRBJ2-3|TRBV2|TRBD2
CASSELIPGGADTQYF
TGTGCCAGCAGTGAATTGATTCCGGGGGGGGCAGATACGCAGTATTTT
>TRBJ2-1|TRBV18|TRBD2
CASSPTEREWNEQFF
TGTGCCAGCTCACCAACCGAGCGGGAGTGGAATGAGCAGTTCTTC
>TRBJ1-1|TRBV19|TRBD1
CASRTGVTTEAFF
TGTGCCAGTCGTACAGGGGTTACCACTGAAGCTTTCTTT